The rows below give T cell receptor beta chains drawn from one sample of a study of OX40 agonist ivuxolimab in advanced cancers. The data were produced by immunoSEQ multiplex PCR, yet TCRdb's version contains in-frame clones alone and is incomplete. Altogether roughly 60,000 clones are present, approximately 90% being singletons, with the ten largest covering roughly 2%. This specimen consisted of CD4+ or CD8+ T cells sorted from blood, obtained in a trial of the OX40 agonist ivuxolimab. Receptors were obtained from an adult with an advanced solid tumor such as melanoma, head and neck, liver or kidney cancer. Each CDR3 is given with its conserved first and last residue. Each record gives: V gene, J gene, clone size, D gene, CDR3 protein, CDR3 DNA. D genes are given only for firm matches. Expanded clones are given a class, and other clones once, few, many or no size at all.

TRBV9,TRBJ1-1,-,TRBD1,CASSAPGGRDTEAFF,TGTGCCAGCAGCGCACCAGGGGGCAGGGACACTGAAGCTTTCTTT
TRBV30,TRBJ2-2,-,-,CAWSVMRRENTGELFF,TGTGCCTGGAGTGTGATGCGGCGGGAGAACACCGGGGAGCTGTTTTTT
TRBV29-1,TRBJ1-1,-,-,CSVEVTDDEAFF,TGCAGCGTTGAGGTGACGGACGATGAAGCTTTCTTT
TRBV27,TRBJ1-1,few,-,CASSRRGGNTEAFF,TGTGCCAGCAGCCGTCGCGGGGGAAACACTGAAGCTTTCTTT
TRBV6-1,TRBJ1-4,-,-,CASSEFFGPKREKLFF,TGTGCCAGCAGCGAATTTTTCGGGCCCAAACGGGAAAAACTGTTTTTT
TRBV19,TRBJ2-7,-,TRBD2,CASSIGVSGSTKQYF,TGTGCCAGTAGTATAGGAGTTAGCGGGAGCACTAAGCAGTACTTC
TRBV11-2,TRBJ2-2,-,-,CASSLENAGTGELFF,TGTGCCAGCAGCTTAGAAAATGCGGGCACCGGGGAGCTGTTTTTT
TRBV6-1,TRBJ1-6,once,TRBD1,CASSEQLTGGVFTLHF,TGTGCCAGCAGTGAACAATTGACAGGGGGTGTCTTTACCCTCCACTTT
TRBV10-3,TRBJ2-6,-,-,CAISEQGSSGANVLTF,TGTGCCATCAGTGAACAGGGATCCTCTGGGGCCAACGTCCTGACTTTC
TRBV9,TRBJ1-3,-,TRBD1,CASSVGTGASSGNTIYF,TGTGCCAGCAGCGTAGGGACAGGGGCCAGCTCTGGAAACACCATATATTTT
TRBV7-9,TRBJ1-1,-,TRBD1,CASSPGTGGTEAFF,TGTGCCAGCAGCCCAGGGACAGGGGGCACTGAAGCTTTCTTT
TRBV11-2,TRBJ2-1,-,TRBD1,CASTPGQVLGNEQFF,TGTGCCAGCACCCCGGGACAGGTACTGGGGAATGAGCAGTTCTTC
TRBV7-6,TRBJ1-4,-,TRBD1,CASSFTGGSNEKLFF,TGTGCCAGCAGCTTCACAGGGGGCTCCAATGAAAAACTGTTTTTT
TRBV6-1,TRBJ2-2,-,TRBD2,CATTDTSGAGELFF,TGTGCCACCACAGACACTAGCGGTGCCGGGGAGCTGTTTTTT
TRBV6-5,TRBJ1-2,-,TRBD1,CASRAGGWGYTF,TGTGCCAGCAGAGCAGGGGGCTGGGGCTACACCTTC
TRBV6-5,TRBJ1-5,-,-,CASSYSSGANQPQHF,TGTGCCAGCAGTTACTCCTCAGGGGCCAATCAGCCCCAGCATTTT
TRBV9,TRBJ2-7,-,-,CASSVGSGSYEQYF,TGTGCCAGCAGCGTAGGAAGCGGCTCCTACGAGCAGTACTTC
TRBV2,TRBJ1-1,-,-,CASSDLADTEAFF,TGTGCCAGCAGTGACCTGGCTGACACTGAAGCTTTCTTT
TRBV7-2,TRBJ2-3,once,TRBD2,CASSIGTSGRGDTQYF,TGTGCCAGCAGCATCGGGACTAGCGGGAGGGGAGATACGCAGTATTTT
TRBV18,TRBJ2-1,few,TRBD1,CASSLSGTERYNEQFF,TGTGCCAGCTCACTATCAGGGACAGAGCGCTACAATGAGCAGTTCTTC
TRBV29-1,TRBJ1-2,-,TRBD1,CSVGDRAYGYTF,TGCAGCGTTGGGGACAGGGCCTATGGCTACACCTTC
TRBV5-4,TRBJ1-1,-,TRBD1,CASSGDRLMNTEAFF,TGTGCCAGCAGCGGGGACAGACTCATGAACACTGAAGCTTTCTTT
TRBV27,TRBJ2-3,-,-,CASSSFLGSGDTQYF,TGTGCCAGCAGTTCCTTCCTAGGTTCGGGAGATACGCAGTATTTT
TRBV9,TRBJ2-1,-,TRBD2,CASSLDGTSVYEQFF,TGTGCCAGCAGCCTAGATGGGACTAGCGTATATGAGCAGTTCTTC
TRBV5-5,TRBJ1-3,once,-,CASSLLENTIYF,TGTGCCAGCAGCTTGCTCGAAAACACCATATATTTT
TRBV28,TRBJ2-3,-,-,CASSSGGYLTQYF,TGTGCCAGCAGTTCCGGGGGTTATCTGACGCAGTATTTT
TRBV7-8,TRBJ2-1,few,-,CASSLDGGLSSSYNEQFF,TGTGCCAGCAGCTTAGATGGGGGGCTATCTAGCTCCTACAATGAGCAGTTCTTC
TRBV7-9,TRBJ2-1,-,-,CASRPGEFSYNEQFF,TGTGCCAGCAGACCAGGGGAGTTCTCCTACAATGAGCAGTTCTTC
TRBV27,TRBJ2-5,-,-,CAHWGSVRENLQETQYF,TGTGCCCACTGGGGATCCGTTAGGGAGAATCTCCAAGAGACCCAGTACTTC
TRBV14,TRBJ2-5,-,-,CASSQNRETQYF,TGTGCCAGCAGCCAAAACAGGGAGACCCAGTACTTC
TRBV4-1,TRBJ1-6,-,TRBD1,CASSREGALFDSPLHF,TGCGCCAGCAGCCGGGAGGGGGCGCTTTTCGATTCACCCCTCCACTTT
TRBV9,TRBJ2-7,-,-,CASGAGGLEGRTYEQYF,TGTGCCAGCGGTGCTGGGGGGTTGGAGGGACGAACCTACGAGCAGTACTTC
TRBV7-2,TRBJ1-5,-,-,CASSFGGAEQPQHF,TGTGCCAGCAGCTTCGGGGGCGCGGAGCAGCCCCAGCATTTT
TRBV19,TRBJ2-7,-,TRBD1,CASSDRATYEQYF,TGTGCCAGTAGCGACAGGGCTACCTACGAGCAGTACTTC
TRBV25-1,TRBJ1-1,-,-,CASAGQFEAFF,TGTGCCAGCGCCGGACAGTTTGAAGCTTTCTTT
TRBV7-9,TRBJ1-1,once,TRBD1,CASSLARGTASNTEAFF,TGTGCCAGCAGCTTAGCGCGCGGGACAGCTTCGAACACTGAAGCTTTCTTT
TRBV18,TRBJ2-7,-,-,CASSQGTAAHEQYF,TGTGCCAGCTCCCAAGGGACGGCCGCCCACGAGCAGTACTTC